These 2 T cell receptor beta chains were sequenced from one sample in a study of Ad26.COV2.S vaccination and SARS-CoV-2 variants listed by TCRdb under 2021. Library generation was performed with the immunoSEQ multiplex PCR assay. The clones in this table, taken by TCRdb from immuneACCESS, are in-frame only. Not every clone is retained; where verified, under half of the shortfall comes from an unresolved V gene, and the cause of the rest is unknown. The sample includes 360,000 or so clones, with 89% observed a single time. The top ten clonotypes cover 1.5% to 2% of the sample. The treatment or condition label, read with the paper, signifies: about 20 received Ad26.COV2.S at low or high dose, single or two shots; five or six received placebo; per-sample allocation not given. For vaccine and placebo recipients, the sequenced repertoires came from samples collected on day 63 after the first injection.

The starting material was peripheral blood, obtained in a trial of Ad26.COV2.S vaccine versus placebo. These receptors all come from a person between 18 and 65 years old who received the Ad26.COV2.S COVID-19 vaccine or a placebo.

This sequence joins TRBV19 and TRBJ2-2; 10 bases match TRBD2. This CDR3 is 15 amino acids long. V lost 4 bases and J lost 3; bases outside the gene matches: 2. CDR1 is LNHDA, CDR2 SQIVND, per germline (reference sequence). CDR3 sequence reads: CASSTSGRDTGELFF. The CDR3 DNA reads TGTGCCAGTAGTACTAGCGGGAGAGACACCGGGGAGCTGTTTTTT.

The J gene is TRBJ2-7, the V gene TRBV21-1; TRBD2, the D gene given by the table, was not confirmed from the DNA. TRBV21-1 is a pseudogene segment. The CDR3 is 17 residues long. DNA for the CDR3: TGTGCCAGCAGCAAAGCTGGTTCGGGTAATCCACCCTACGAGCAGTACTTC. Its translation: CASSKAGSGNPPYEQYF.